Included here is one TCR beta chain sequence, with context. Its antigen is not known. The junction departs from the called germline gene at one end, perhaps through a read error. This record belongs to a study of molecular identifiers for immune sequencing clone quantification. Study background: Sequencing covered four of five parts into which replicate RNA from about 20,000 or 100,000 naive CD8 cells was split.

Whole-study findings and limits: Spiked-in Jurkat TCR RNA corresponding to one cell was reported as detectable against roughly 1 million naive cells.

Input for naive CD8 libraries was about 18,000 to 1,100,000 sorted cells; the RNA fraction used was 10%, 30% or 50%. Naive CD8 T cells were sorted as CD8+CD4-CCR7+CD45RA+. TCRdb re-analysed the PCR reads in MiXCR, keeping a single row per CDR3 protein. The sample yields about 68,000 distinct CDR3 sequences, approximately 18% seen once. Germline V gene sequence: CDR1 SEHNR, CDR2 FQNEAQ (reference sequence). This CDR3 spans 14 amino acids. Sequencing used naive CD8+ T cells from blood, with Jurkat cell RNA spiked in. Subset noted: FACS-sorted CD8+CD4-CCR7+CD45RA+ naive T cells. This clonotype was sampled from a human donor in good health. Some libraries in this study had Jurkat cell RNA spiked in. This sequence joins TRBV7-9 and TRBJ1-2; D gene ambiguous. The CDR3 spells CASRQVSTNYGYAF. CDR3 in DNA: TGTGCCAGCAGGCAAGTCTCGACTAACTATGGCTACGCCTTC.